This TCR beta chain appears in the sequencing data of a study of cytotoxic CD8 clonotypes in ibrutinib-treated CLL. With respect to this clone: Mismatch with germline at one junction end may stem from a read error.

Sequencing was designed to attain a depth spanning 1 in 200,000 to 1 in 1 million T cells. The assay was immunoSEQ multiplex PCR, and TCRdb's table has in-frame clones only and misses some. The repertoire holds fewer than 400,000 clones, with under 70% as singletons. The input for sequencing was PBMCs, taken after 36 months of ibrutinib treatment. This receptor was taken from a human donor with chronic lymphocytic leukemia.

CDR3 region: CAISEISSNEQFF. DNA of the CDR3: TGTGCCATCAGTGAGATATCCTCCAATGAGCAGTTCTTC. V gene TRBV10-3 combines with J gene TRBJ2-1, with D unclear. The CDR3 sequence is 13 residues long. Germline lookup yields CDR1 ENHRY and CDR2 SYGVKD.